The next 12 T cell receptor beta chains were all read from a single sample in a study of CD8+CD57+ T cells in acquired aplastic anemia. TCR beta VDJ and CDR3 profiling used genomic DNA as template. TCRdb re-analysed the reads in MiXCR, keeping a single row per CDR3 protein. The table records roughly 180,000 distinct CDR3 sequences, about 64% of them present only once. The source material was sorted CD4+, CD8+, or CD8+CD57+ T cells (not recorded which) from PBMCs. The receptor source for this set is a human donor with severe aplastic anemia or a healthy control (not recorded which).

The chain employs TRBV7-9 and TRBJ2-3; TRBD2 aligns across 8 bases. V lost 4 bases, J lost 4 bases, and 16 bases stayed unmatched. The CDR3 has 18 residues. CDR1 and CDR2 (germline): SEHNR, FQNEAQ (reference sequence). The CDR3 coding sequence is TGTGCCAGCAGCTCGGGACTAGATCTTATTTGGTCGGCAGATACGCAGTATTTT. Protein sequence: CASSSGLDLIWSADTQYF.

This clonotype has just one count. The V call is TRBV2, the J call TRBJ1-1, with D tentatively TRBD1 (6 bases). Germline CDR1 reads SNHLY; CDR2 reads FYNNEI. V dropped 7 bases and J dropped 0 bases, with 12 bases sitting between them. The CDR3 is made up of 14 amino acids. CDR3 coding DNA: TGTGCCAGCAAAACAGGGATCCTGAACACTGAAGCTTTCTTT. Its translation is CASKTGILNTEAFF. Complete variable domain (other parts from reference TRBV2 and TRBJ1-1): EPEVTQTPSHQVTQMGQEVILRCVPISNHLYFYWYRQILGQKVEFLVSFYNNEISEKSEIFDDQFSVERPDGSNFTLKIRSTKLEDSAMYFCASKTGILNTEAFFGQGTRLTVV.

The rearrangement joins TRBV7-8 to TRBJ1-3; D gene uncertain. V was shortened by 10 bases and J by 0 bases, with 10 bases between the two germline ends. Germline V gives CDR1 SGHVS, CDR2 FQNEAQ. The CDR3 sequence is 13 residues long. The CDR3 reads CAIMGYSGNTIYF. CDR3 nucleotide sequence: TGTGCCATTATGGGCTACTCTGGAAACACCATATATTTT.

On this clonotype itself: One end of the junction is discordant with germline, which a read error may explain. This rearrangement joins TRBV29-1 to TRBJ2-1, with D unresolved. Germline CDR1 reads SQVTM; CDR2 reads ANQGSEA. The CDR3 length is 16 residues. CDR3 sequence: CSVEEGQTRFYNEQLF. In DNA, the CDR3 is TGCAGCGTTGAAGAAGGGCAGACACGGTTCTACAATGAGCAGCTCTTC.

A few counts support this clonotype. V and J are TRBV2 and TRBJ2-7; 7 bases are shared with TRBD2. CDR1 and CDR2 (germline): SNHLY, FYNNEI. After removal of 0 bases from V and 7 bases from J, the junction contained 12 bases not matched to a gene. This CDR3 contains 16 residues. CDR3 nucleotides: TGTGCCAGCAGTGAAGCGTGGTCTAGCGTCGGGAGGGAGCAGTACTTC. Translating it yields CASSEAWSSVGREQYF.

The gene calls are TRBV19 and TRBJ1-5; 7 bases align to TRBD1. This CDR3 spans 14 amino acids. The germline V gene has CDR1 LNHDA and CDR2 SQIVND (reference sequence). Unmatched junction bases numbered 6, after V lost 6 bases and J lost 4 bases. CDR3 region: CASRQDRKNQPQHF. The CDR3 DNA reads TGTGCCAGTAGACAGGACAGGAAGAATCAGCCCCAGCATTTT.

The chain carries TRBV29-1 and TRBJ1-2; 7 bases are a match to TRBD1. This CDR3 is built from 14 residues. With 5 bases clipped from V and 3 bases from J, the junction kept 9 bases outside the gene matches. In germline, CDR1 is SQVTM, CDR2 ANQGSEA. The CDR3 is CSVIHTGTDYGYTF. CDR3 coding DNA: TGCAGCGTTATCCATACGGGGACAGACTATGGCTACACCTTC.

This sequence joins TRBV9 and TRBJ2-3; maybe TRBD2 (7 bases). This CDR3 is 15 amino acids long. V lost 4 bases, J lost 10 bases, and 22 bases lay in between. The germline CDR1 and CDR2 sequences are SGDLS and YYNGEE. CDR3 residues: CASSYRGAGSNAQYF. CDR3 sequence (DNA): TGTGCCAGCAGCTATCGGGGGGCGGGCTCGAATGCGCAGTATTTT.

The rearrangement uses TRBV9 and TRBJ1-3, with 7 bases identical to TRBD1. Germline-derived CDR1 and CDR2 are SGDLS and YYNGEE. The J segment lost 4 bases and the V segment lost 5 bases, leaving 6 bases of the junction unmatched. The CDR3 is 14 amino acids. The CDR3 protein is CASRTTGTGNTIYF. Here the CDR3 DNA reads TGTGCCAGCAGAACGACAGGGACAGGAAACACCATATATTTT.

The CDR3 sequence is CASRRGAITDTQYF. CDR3 DNA sequence: TGTGCCAGCAGACGGGGGGCCATCACAGATACGCAGTATTTT. The genes are TRBV25-1 and TRBJ2-3; D is perhaps TRBD2 (7 bases). Trimming removed 6 bases at V and 2 bases at J, with 12 bases between. This CDR3 comprises 14 residues. Germline CDR1 reads MGHDK; CDR2 reads SYGVNS.

This clonotype was observed a few times. The J gene is TRBJ2-7, the V gene TRBV7-9; D tentatively reads TRBD1 or TRBD2 (5 bases each). Germline V gene sequence: CDR1 SEHNR, CDR2 FQNEAQ (reference sequence). V lost 3 bases and J 2 bases, leaving 11 bases between the germline ends. This CDR3 is 14 amino acids long. For the CDR3, the DNA is TGTGCCAGCAGCTTGGGGGACGGTACCTACGAGCAGTACTTC. Amino acid sequence: CASSLGDGTYEQYF.

The V and J genes are TRBV19 and TRBJ2-2, with 7 bases identical to TRBD2. The CDR3 spans 16 residues. Germline V gives CDR1 LNHDA, CDR2 SQIVND (reference sequence). The junction had 7 bases not matched to a gene; V was cut back by 2 bases and J by 4 bases. For the CDR3, the DNA is TGTGCCAGTAGTATAAGCTCGAGCGGGATCACCGGGGAGCTGTTTTTT. Translating it yields CASSISSSGITGELFF.